The 22 T cell receptor beta chains below all came from one sample that was sequenced in a study of blood T cell repertoires in COVID-19. Data came from immunoSEQ multiplex PCR; TCRdb stores just in-frame clones and leaves some out. The sample contains tens of thousands of clones, 60% to 85% of which appear only once. Input material: peripheral blood. The source is a man in his 70s with acute or convalescent COVID-19.

The rearrangement joins TRBV7-2 to TRBJ2-7; TRBD2 might be the D (6 bases). This CDR3 has 16 amino acids. V dropped 1 base and J dropped 7 bases, with 20 bases sitting between them. Germline assignment: CDR1 SGHTA and CDR2 FQGNSA. As DNA, the CDR3 is TGTGCCAGCAGCTTAGGCGGCGGGACCCGAGGAAGGGAGCAGTACTTC. Its protein product is CASSLGGGTRGREQYF.

The V call is TRBV6-1, the J call TRBJ2-7, with D maybe TRBD1 (6 bases). Germline V lookup: CDR1 MNHNS, CDR2 SASEGT. This CDR3 has 15 residues. V lost 0 bases, J lost 2 bases, and 11 bases lay in between. The CDR3 loop reads CASSEAGTTPYEQYF. The CDR3 DNA reads as TGTGCCAGCAGTGAAGCCGGGACAACTCCCTACGAGCAGTACTTC.

The chain is built from TRBV28 and TRBJ1-2; TRBD1 might be the D (6 bases). Trimming took off 4 bases at V and 3 bases at J, with 12 bases between the two ends. The CDR3 extends over 14 amino acids. Germline V gene sequence: CDR1 MDHEN, CDR2 SYDVKM. CDR3 sequence reads: CASSSTGSDYGYTF. The CDR3 nucleotides read TGTGCCAGCAGTTCCACAGGGTCGGACTATGGCTACACCTTC.

Remarks on this clone: Other DNA sequences in this sample translate to the same CDR3. The chain carries TRBV3-1 (or the pseudogene TRBV3-2) and TRBJ2-7; a weak D match, TRBD2 (5 bases). Per the germline V gene, CDR1 is LGHDT and CDR2 is YNNKEL (reference sequence). This CDR3 region has 15 residues. Deletions cut 1 base from V and 0 bases from J, with 10 bases between. CDR3: CASSQGGGNSYEQYF. For the CDR3, the DNA is TGTGCCAGCAGCCAAGGAGGAGGTAACTCCTACGAGCAGTACTTC.

The chain combines TRBV5-1 with TRBJ1-1; D possibly corresponds to TRBD1 (6 bases). With 7 bases removed from V and 0 bases from J, the gap between germline ends came to 16 bases. The CDR3 length is 15 residues. CDR1 is SGHRS and CDR2 is YFSETQ in the germline V gene. The CDR3 here is CASGETGAMNTEAFF. CDR3 DNA sequence: TGCGCCAGCGGGGAGACAGGCGCCATGAACACTGAAGCTTTCTTT.

The chain recombines TRBV7-8 with TRBJ2-1, with TRBD2 identical over 8 bases. V lost 5 bases and J lost 6; bases outside the gene matches: 6. The CDR3 is 14 residues long. CDR1 and CDR2 (germline): SGHVS, FQNEAQ. The CDR3: CASSTSGSSNEQFF. In nucleotides, the CDR3 is TGTGCCAGCAGCACTAGCGGTAGCTCCAATGAGCAGTTCTTC.

This chain uses TRBV12-1 with TRBJ2-7; the table's D call TRBD2 went unverified against the DNA. TRBV12-1 is marked as a pseudogene. This CDR3 region has 13 residues. Written as DNA, the CDR3 is TGTGCCAGCAGCTCGGATTCCCTCGGGAGGTCTTCTTTC. Translated: CASSSDSLGRSSF.

V and J are TRBV6-2 or TRBV6-3 and TRBJ2-3; 7 bases map to TRBD2. The CDR3 is made up of 16 amino acids. V trimming: 0 bases; J trimming: 0 bases; junction bases outside the gene matches: 3. The germline V gene encodes CDR1 MNHEY and CDR2 SVGEGT. CDR3 nucleotide sequence: TGTGCCAGCAGTTACTCTTCCGGGAGGAGCACAGATACGCAGTATTTT. Its protein is CASSYSSGRSTDTQYF.

Comments on this clone: Compared with germline, one end of the junction differs, possibly owing to a read error. The chain combines TRBV7-7 with TRBJ2-3, with 9 bases matching TRBD2. Germline CDR1 is SSHAT and CDR2 is FNYEAQ (reference sequence). The CDR3 has 15 amino acids. DNA of the CDR3: TGTGCTAGCAGCTTAGGGACTAGCAACACAGATACGCAGTATTTT. It encodes CASSLGTSNTDTQYF.

This clone was found a few times. The J gene is TRBJ2-7, the V gene TRBV6-6, with 8 bases lining up with TRBD2. The germline CDR1 and CDR2 sequences are MNHNY and SVGAGI (reference sequence). The CDR3 contains 14 residues. V was pared by 2 bases and J by 3 bases, with 3 bases of the junction left unmatched. DNA of the CDR3: TGTGCCAGCAGTTACGCGACTAGCGACTACGAGCAGTACTTC. It specifies CASSYATSDYEQYF.

J is TRBJ2-1 and V is TRBV5-1, with 13 nucleotides matching TRBD2. CDR3 size: 15 residues. J was trimmed by 6 bases and V by 4 bases; bases with no gene match: 4. Germline CDR1 and CDR2: SGHRS and YFSETQ. CDR3 amino acids: CASSPRTSGSNEQFF. The CDR3 bases are TGCGCCAGCAGCCCTCGGACTAGCGGGAGCAATGAGCAGTTCTTC.

The table lists this clone with a count of one. The chain carries TRBV7-9 and TRBJ1-3; no clear D gene. V was cut by 4 bases and J by 1 base, with 8 bases left in between. Germline lookup yields CDR1 SEHNR and CDR2 FQNEAQ (reference sequence). CDR3 size: 14 residues. CDR3 in amino acids: CASSSLESGNTIYF. The DNA of the CDR3 is TGTGCCAGCAGCTCCCTCGAGTCTGGAAACACCATATATTTT.

The rearrangement links TRBV29-1 to TRBJ1-4, with D possibly matching TRBD1 (6 bases). The CDR3 consists of 15 residues. With 4 bases removed from V and 0 bases from J, the gap between germline ends came to 12 bases. CDR1 is SQVTM, CDR2 ANQGSEA, per germline. The CDR3 sequence is CSVGEGVATNEKLFF. CDR3 bases: TGCAGCGTTGGTGAGGGGGTGGCAACTAATGAAAAACTGTTTTTT. Looking up the rest from reference TRBV29-1 and TRBJ1-4 gives the full variable domain: SAVISQKPSRDICQRGTSLTIQCQVDSQVTMMFWYRQQPGQSLTLIATANQGSEATYESGFVIDKFPISRPNLTFSTLTVSNMSPEDSSIYLCSVGEGVATNEKLFFGSGTQLSVL.

V and J are TRBV19 and TRBJ2-1, with 12 bases aligning to TRBD2. CDR1 and CDR2 (germline): LNHDA, SQIVND (reference sequence). V was clipped by 7 bases and J by 7 bases; unmatched bases: 8. CDR3 length: 15 amino acids. In DNA, the CDR3 is TGTGCCAGTACCCCCCTAGCGGGAGGGGAAAATGAGCAGTTCTTC. Its translation: CASTPLAGGENEQFF.

The genes are TRBV7-2 and TRBJ1-4; 9 nucleotides align to TRBD1. The CDR3 runs to 14 residues. CDR1 is SGHTA, CDR2 FQGNSA, per germline. J was trimmed by 8 bases and V by 4 bases; bases with no gene match: 5. CDR3 sequence: CASSSQGAREKLFF. DNA for the CDR3: TGTGCCAGCAGCTCACAGGGGGCACGAGAAAAACTGTTTTTT. Full variable domain (outside the CDR3, taken from reference TRBV7-2 and TRBJ1-4): GAGVSQSPSNKVTEKGKDVELRCDPISGHTALYWYRQSLGQGLEFLIYFQGNSAPDKSGLPSDRFSAERTGGSVSTLTIQRTQQEDSAVYLCASSSQGAREKLFFGSGTQLSVL.

This clone appeared once. The CDR3 DNA follows: TGTGCCAGTAGTTTCCCCGGGAGCGACTCTGGAAACACCATATATTTT. It specifies CASSFPGSDSGNTIYF. V is TRBV19 and J is TRBJ1-3; D gene ambiguous. This CDR3 is built from 16 residues. Trimming pared 5 bases from V and 0 bases from J, leaving 14 bases between. Germline CDR1 reads LNHDA; CDR2 reads SQIVND (reference sequence). Full variable domain (remainder filled in from reference TRBV19 and TRBJ1-3): DGGITQSPKYLFRKEGQNVTLSCEQNLNHDAMYWYRQDPGQGLRLIYYSQIVNDFQKGDIAEGYSVSREKKESFPLTVTSAQKNPTAFYLCASSFPGSDSGNTIYFGEGSWLTVV.

This sequence joins TRBV10-3 and TRBJ2-1, with 15 bases lining up with TRBD2. CDR3 size: 16 residues. V lost 8 bases to trimming and J lost 1 base; unmatched junction nucleotides: 3. Germline CDR1 is ENHRY and CDR2 is SYGVKD. CDR3 in DNA: TGTGCCATCCGGACTAGCGGGAGGGAATCCTACAATGAGCAGTTCTTC. This encodes CAIRTSGRESYNEQFF.

V usage is TRBV7-2 and J usage is TRBJ2-2; D is possibly TRBD2 (6 bases). Trimming pared 5 bases from V and 3 bases from J, leaving 16 bases between. Germline CDR1 and CDR2: SGHTA and FQGNSA. The CDR3 has 16 amino acids. The CDR3 protein is CASSTLTGVDTGELFF. As DNA, the CDR3 is TGTGCCAGCAGCACCCTGACGGGAGTGGACACCGGGGAGCTGTTTTTT. The whole variable domain, filled in from reference TRBV7-2 and TRBJ2-2, reads GAGVSQSPSNKVTEKGKDVELRCDPISGHTALYWYRQSLGQGLEFLIYFQGNSAPDKSGLPSDRFSAERTGGSVSTLTIQRTQQEDSAVYLCASSTLTGVDTGELFFGEGSRLTVL.

In its sample, this clone was seen once. This chain uses TRBV7-9 with TRBJ2-7, with 7 bases aligning to TRBD2. Germline CDR1 SEHNR, CDR2 FQNEAQ (reference sequence). This CDR3 is built from 17 residues. V shed 4 bases, J shed 4 bases, and the junction held 16 bases outside the gene matches. The CDR3 DNA follows: TGTGCCAGCAGCTCGGGACGGAGAGCGGGAATGAGGTACGAGCAGTACTTC. It codes for CASSSGRRAGMRYEQYF.

This clone was counted between two and nine times. The chain combines TRBV9 with TRBJ2-6; no reliable D call. The CDR3 sequence is 13 residues long. Germline values: CDR1 SGDLS, CDR2 YYNGEE. Trimming pared 4 bases from V and 1 base from J, leaving 3 bases between. The CDR3 nucleotides are TGTGCCAGCAGCCATTCTGGGGCCAACGTCCTGACTTTC. This encodes CASSHSGANVLTF.

This chain uses TRBV29-1 with TRBJ1-1; TRBD1 might be the D (5 bases). The CDR3 consists of 12 residues. V lost 5 bases, J lost 0 bases, and 7 bases lay in between. CDR1 and CDR2 from the germline V gene are SQVTM and ANQGSEA. CDR3 DNA: TGCAGCGTTCCAGGGATGAACACTGAAGCTTTCTTT. Its translation is CSVPGMNTEAFF.

The rearrangement joins TRBV10-2 to TRBJ1-2; D is unclear. CDR1 and CDR2 (germline): WSHSY, SAAADI. V was clipped by 7 bases and J by 5 bases, with 14 bases between them. The CDR3 loop spans 13 amino acids. Here the CDR3 reads CASTKGGYYGYTF. Here the CDR3 DNA reads TGCGCCAGCACCAAAGGCGGCTATTATGGCTACACCTTC.